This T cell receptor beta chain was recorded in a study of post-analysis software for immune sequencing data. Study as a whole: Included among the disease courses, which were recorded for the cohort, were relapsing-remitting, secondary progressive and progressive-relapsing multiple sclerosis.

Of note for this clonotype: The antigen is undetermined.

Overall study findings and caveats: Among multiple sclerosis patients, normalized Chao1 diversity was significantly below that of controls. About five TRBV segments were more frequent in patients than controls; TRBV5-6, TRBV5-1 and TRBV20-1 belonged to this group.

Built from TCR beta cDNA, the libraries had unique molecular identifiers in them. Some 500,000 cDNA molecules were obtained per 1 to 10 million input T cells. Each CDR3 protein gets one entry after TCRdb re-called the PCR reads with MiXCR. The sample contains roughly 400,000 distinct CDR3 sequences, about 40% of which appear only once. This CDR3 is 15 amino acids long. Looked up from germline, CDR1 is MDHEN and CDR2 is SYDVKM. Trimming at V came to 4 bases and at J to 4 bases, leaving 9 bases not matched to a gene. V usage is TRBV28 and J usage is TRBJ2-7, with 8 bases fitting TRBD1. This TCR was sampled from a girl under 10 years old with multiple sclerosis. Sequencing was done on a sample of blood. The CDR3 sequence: CASSSRQGRGYEQYF. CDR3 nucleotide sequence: TGTGCCAGCAGTTCTCGACAGGGGCGAGGATACGAGCAGTACTTC.